This is a list of T cell receptor beta chains from one sample in a study of CD8 T cells in ankylosing spondylitis. Via MiXCR, TCRdb re-called the 5' RACE reads, giving one row per CDR3 protein. This table holds about 800,000 distinct CDR3 sequences, roughly 10% found once. The sequencing input was blood, either unsorted or a sorted T cell fraction (not recorded which). These receptors were taken from a male donor with ankylosing spondylitis. The CDR3 runs from the conserved cysteine through the conserved F or W. The order of the fields is D gene, J gene, clone size, V gene, CDR3 DNA, CDR3 protein. The D gene is left open where the match is weak. Size is omitted from some rows. Given values are once, few, many or a class for expanded clones.

d_gene: TRBD1
j_gene: TRBJ2-7
abundance: NA
v_gene: TRBV11-2
CDR3nt: TGTGCCAGCAGCTTAGTGGGCAGGGGGCGAAGAGAGCAGTACTTC
CDR3aa: CASSLVGRGRREQYF

d_gene: NA
j_gene: TRBJ2-1
abundance: NA
v_gene: TRBV5-1
CDR3nt: TGCGCCAGCAGCCTGACCCGGACAGTCTACAATGAGCAGTTCTTC
CDR3aa: CASSLTRTVYNEQFF

d_gene: NA
j_gene: TRBJ2-7
abundance: many
v_gene: TRBV19
CDR3nt: TGTGCCAGTAGTATTTCACCAGCCTACGAGCAGTACTTC
CDR3aa: CASSISPAYEQYF

d_gene: NA
j_gene: TRBJ2-7
abundance: few
v_gene: TRBV29-1
CDR3nt: TGCAGCGTTGCCCCGGGGCCCACTCCCGACGAGCAGTACTTC
CDR3aa: CSVAPGPTPDEQYF

d_gene: TRBD2
j_gene: TRBJ2-1
abundance: many
v_gene: TRBV12-3/TRBV12-4
CDR3nt: TGTGCCAGCAGGCCCACTAGCGGGAGCTACAATGAGCAGTTCTTC
CDR3aa: CASRPTSGSYNEQFF

d_gene: TRBD1
j_gene: TRBJ1-1
abundance: few
v_gene: TRBV7-8
CDR3nt: TGTGCCAGCAGCTTAGTGGGACAGCTGAACACTGAAGCTTTCTTT
CDR3aa: CASSLVGQLNTEAFF

d_gene: NA
j_gene: TRBJ1-1
abundance: NA
v_gene: TRBV29-1
CDR3nt: TGCAGCGTTAAGGCCCGCCCAGCGAACACTGAAGCTTTCTTT
CDR3aa: CSVKARPANTEAFF

d_gene: NA
j_gene: TRBJ2-1
abundance: NA
v_gene: TRBV20-1
CDR3nt: TGCAGTGCAAGAAATTGGGCTAGCGATTGGAATGAGCAGTTCTTC
CDR3aa: CSARNWASDWNEQFF

d_gene: NA
j_gene: TRBJ2-5
abundance: NA
v_gene: TRBV5-1
CDR3nt: TGCGCCAGCAGCTTGTTCCAGCAAGAGACCCAGTACTTC
CDR3aa: CASSLFQQETQYF

d_gene: NA
j_gene: TRBJ2-1
abundance: many
v_gene: TRBV10-3
CDR3nt: TGTGCCATCAGTGGGAGGAATGAGCAGTTCTTC
CDR3aa: CAISGRNEQFF

d_gene: TRBD2
j_gene: TRBJ2-1
abundance: few
v_gene: TRBV7-2
CDR3nt: TGTGCCAGCAGCTCTCGGAGTAGCGGGAGATTTTCTGAGCAGTTCTTC
CDR3aa: CASSSRSSGRFSEQFF